This entry is about one T cell receptor (beta chain). What it binds is unknown. Alpha and beta libraries were amplified separately from the second PCR onward. The data originate from a study of naive and memory T cell subsets. Regarding the study as a whole: In naive cells, over 85% of TCR sequences were seen only once. Findings for naive and memory subsets could not be checked against ground truth. A clonotype means one alpha or beta sequence, not an alpha/beta pair. A few larger clonotypes appeared in naive repertoires, especially CD8, possibly memory cells re-expressing CD45RA.

Germline V gene data show CDR1 as SEHNR and CDR2 as FQNEAQ (reference sequence). This CDR3 comprises 12 residues. Trimming left V 1 base short and J 15 bases short, with 13 bases between. An equimolar mix of two oligonucleotides served as the beta constant-region primer for TRBC1 and TRBC2. Four rounds of PCR amplified the ligated cDNA using nested alpha and beta constant-region primers plus SP2. TCRdb reprocessed the UMI-ligation and nested PCR reads via MiXCR and lists one record per CDR3 protein. The data contain approximately 140,000 distinct CDR3 sequences, roughly 22% of them singletons. The sequence was collected from a human donor in good health. Input material: naive CD4+ T cells from blood. The rearrangement links TRBV7-9 to TRBJ2-1, with D hard to call. Here the CDR3 reads CASSLVGPLPFF. CDR3 bases: TGTGCCAGCAGCTTAGTGGGTCCCCTCCCGTTCTTC.